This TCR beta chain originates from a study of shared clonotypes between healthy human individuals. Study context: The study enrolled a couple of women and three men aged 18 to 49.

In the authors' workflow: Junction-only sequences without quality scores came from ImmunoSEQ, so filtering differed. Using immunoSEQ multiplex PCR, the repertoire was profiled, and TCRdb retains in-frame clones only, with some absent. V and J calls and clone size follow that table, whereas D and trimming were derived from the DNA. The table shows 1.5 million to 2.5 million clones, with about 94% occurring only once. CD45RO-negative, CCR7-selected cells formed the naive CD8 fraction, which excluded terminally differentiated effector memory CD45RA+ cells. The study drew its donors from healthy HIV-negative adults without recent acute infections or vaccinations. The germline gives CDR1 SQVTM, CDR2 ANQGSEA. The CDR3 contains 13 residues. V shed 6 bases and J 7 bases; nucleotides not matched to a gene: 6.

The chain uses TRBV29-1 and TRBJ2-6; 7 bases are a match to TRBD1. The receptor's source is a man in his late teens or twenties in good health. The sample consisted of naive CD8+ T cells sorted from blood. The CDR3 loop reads CSVIGGTANVLTF. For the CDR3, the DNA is TGCAGCGTGATAGGGGGCACCGCCAACGTCCTGACTTTC.